Following are 20 T cell receptor beta chains from one sample sequenced in a study of blood T cell repertoires in COVID-19. The protocol was immunoSEQ multiplex PCR, while the TCRdb copy is restricted to in-frame clones and leaves out a portion. The sample consists of tens of thousands of clones, approximately 86% of them appearing once. What was sequenced was peripheral blood. These receptors originate from a woman aged 80 or over in a cohort sampled during active or convalescent COVID-19.

In its sample, this clone was seen a few times. The V call is TRBV19, the J call TRBJ1-5; no reliable D call. Germline lookup yields CDR1 LNHDA and CDR2 SQIVND (reference sequence). V shed 7 bases and J shed 0 bases, with 10 bases lying between them. This CDR3 region has 14 residues. The CDR3 sequence: CASTVENSNQPQHF. DNA for the CDR3: TGTGCCAGTACTGTGGAGAATAGCAATCAGCCCCAGCATTTT.

The chain is built from TRBV20-1 and TRBJ1-5; D is unresolved. Looked up from germline, CDR1 is DFQATT and CDR2 is SNEGSKA (reference sequence). The CDR3 is 10 residues long. V lost 6 bases, J lost 7 bases, and 7 bases lay in between. The CDR3 sequence is CSAGEQPQHF. DNA of the CDR3: TGCAGTGCCGGAGAACAGCCCCAGCATTTT.

The chain is built from TRBV5-6 and TRBJ2-4; D possibly corresponds to TRBD1 (5 bases). The CDR3 has 17 amino acids. The V and J ends lost 4 bases and 4 bases respectively, with 21 bases between them. The germline CDR1 and CDR2 sequences are SGHDT and YYEEEE. This chain's CDR3 is CASSLGPQGALKNIQYF. In DNA form, the CDR3 reads TGTGCCAGCAGCCTCGGACCCCAAGGGGCCCTTAAAAACATTCAGTACTTC. Combining the CDR3 with reference TRBV5-6 and TRBJ2-4 gives the whole variable domain DAGVTQSPTHLIKTRGQQVTLRCSPKSGHDTVSWYQQALGQGPQFIFQYYEEEERQRGNFPDRFSGHQFPNYSSELNVNALLLGDSALYLCASSLGPQGALKNIQYFGAGTRLSVL.

The chain links TRBV5-1 to TRBJ1-2; D gene uncertain. The ends were cut back, 0 bases at V and 2 bases at J, with 8 bases in the middle. The CDR3 consists of 14 residues. Germline values: CDR1 SGHRS, CDR2 YFSETQ. CDR3 bases: TGCGCCAGCAGCTTGGCCCCGGGGAACTATGGCTACACCTTC. Translation gives CASSLAPGNYGYTF.

V and J are TRBV5-1 and TRBJ1-6; no reliable D call. The germline V and J ends were trimmed by 0 bases and 7 bases, with 11 bases remaining between them. Germline V gene sequence: CDR1 SGHRS, CDR2 YFSETQ. CDR3 length: 15 residues. DNA for the CDR3: TGCGCCAGCAGCTTGGCCGGCGGCCTGAATTCACCCCTCCACTTT. Translating it yields CASSLAGGLNSPLHF.

The rearrangement uses TRBV7-3 and TRBJ2-3; 8 bases are shared with TRBD2. The CDR3 extends over 15 amino acids. V lost 5 bases to trimming and J lost 3 bases; unmatched junction nucleotides: 7. CDR1 SGHTA and CDR2 FQGTGA come from the germline V gene. The CDR3 here is CASSDKRELTDTQYF. The CDR3 DNA is TGTGCCAGCAGCGACAAGCGGGAGTTAACAGATACGCAGTATTTT.

The gene calls are TRBV19 and TRBJ1-2, with D possibly being TRBD1 (6 bases). The CDR3 has 14 amino acids. The V and J ends lost 6 bases and 8 bases respectively, with 19 bases between them. The germline V gene encodes CDR1 LNHDA and CDR2 SQIVND (reference sequence). The CDR3 DNA reads as TGTGCCAGTAGCACCGGGGGGGGCGCAGGAGGCTACACCTTC. It translates to CASSTGGGAGGYTF.

V usage is TRBV27 and J usage is TRBJ1-5, with D possibly being TRBD1 (5 bases). V was pared by 6 bases and J by 5 bases, with 17 bases between. Germline V gene lookup returns CDR1 MNHEY and CDR2 SMNVEV (reference sequence). This CDR3 contains 15 residues. The CDR3 reads CASSLDGGKDQPQHF. CDR3 bases: TGTGCCAGCAGCCTCGACGGGGGGAAGGATCAGCCCCAGCATTTT.

V and J are TRBV5-1 and TRBJ2-3, with TRBD2 identical over 16 bases. The CDR3 is 21 amino acids. Looked up from germline, CDR1 is SGHRS and CDR2 is YFSETQ. The V segment lost 0 bases and the J segment 2 bases; nucleotides outside the gene matches: 12. The CDR3 DNA sequence: TGCGCCAGCAGCTTGGGGACAGCTTGGGGACTAGCGGGAGGGCCCACAGATACGCAGTATTTT. This sequence encodes CASSLGTAWGLAGGPTDTQYF.

A few counts support this clone. V and J are TRBV19 and TRBJ2-3, with a weak D call TRBD1 (5 bases). The CDR3 has 14 amino acids. The germline V and J ends were trimmed by 5 bases and 6 bases, with 15 bases remaining between them. Germline V gene sequence: CDR1 LNHDA, CDR2 SQIVND (reference sequence). CDR3 in amino acids: CASSFQGAQDTQYF. The DNA for the CDR3 is TGTGCCAGTAGTTTTCAGGGCGCGCAGGATACGCAGTATTTT. Using reference TRBV19 and TRBJ2-3 for the parts outside the CDR3, the full variable domain is DGGITQSPKYLFRKEGQNVTLSCEQNLNHDAMYWYRQDPGQGLRLIYYSQIVNDFQKGDIAEGYSVSREKKESFPLTVTSAQKNPTAFYLCASSFQGAQDTQYFGPGTRLTVL.

The chain joins TRBV15 to TRBJ2-7; D is unresolved. The CDR3 runs 12 residues. V gave up 0 bases and J gave up 5 bases, with 5 bases separating them. Germline CDR1 and CDR2: LNHNV and YYDKDF (reference sequence). The CDR3 DNA is TGTGCCACCAGCAGAGAATCGGACGAGCAGTACTTC. This encodes CATSRESDEQYF.

The chain employs TRBV18 and TRBJ2-3; maybe TRBD2 (6 bases). Trimming removed 2 bases at V and 2 bases at J, with 11 bases between. This CDR3 is built from 15 residues. In germline, CDR1 is KGHSH, CDR2 LQKENI. The CDR3 loop is CASSPLLAHTDTQYF. The CDR3 DNA reads as TGTGCCAGCTCACCATTACTAGCCCACACAGATACGCAGTATTTT.

In DNA form, the CDR3 reads TGTGCCAGCAGGCCGACTAGCGGGGGGGGCACCGGGGAGCTGTTTTTT. This translates into CASRPTSGGGTGELFF. J is TRBJ2-2 and V is TRBV27; 14 bases align to TRBD2. The V gene's germline CDR1 is MNHEY and CDR2 SMNVEV (reference sequence). The CDR3 totals 16 residues. V was pared by 6 bases and J by 4 bases, with 4 bases of the junction left unmatched.

The chain is built from TRBV7-2 and TRBJ2-2; maybe TRBD1 (5 bases). Trimming shortened V by 5 bases and J by 6 bases, and 13 bases separated the two germline ends. This CDR3 spans 14 amino acids. Germline CDR1 and CDR2: SGHTA and FQGNSA. CDR3 sequence: CASSNMGRAGELFF. The DNA of the CDR3 is TGTGCCAGCAGCAACATGGGGCGCGCCGGGGAGCTGTTTTTT.

V is TRBV5-1 and J is TRBJ1-1; no definite D call. Germline assignment: CDR1 SGHRS and CDR2 YFSETQ. This CDR3 spans 14 amino acids. With 4 bases removed from V and 2 bases from J, the gap between germline ends came to 12 bases. CDR3 loop: CASSARERNTEAFF. CDR3 DNA sequence: TGCGCCAGCAGCGCCCGGGAGAGAAACACTGAAGCTTTCTTT.

The J gene is TRBJ1-1, the V gene TRBV3-1 (or the pseudogene TRBV3-2), with a weak D call TRBD1 (6 bases). Germline CDR1 reads LGHDT; CDR2 reads YNNKEL (reference sequence). With 7 bases removed from V and 12 bases from J, the gap between germline ends came to 24 bases. The CDR3 spans 14 residues. Here the CDR3 reads CASNHRGLGGDPFF. CDR3 nucleotide sequence: TGTGCCAGCAACCATCGCGGGTTAGGGGGGGATCCTTTCTTT.

The chain couples TRBV3-1 (or the pseudogene TRBV3-2) to TRBJ1-1; D gene uncertain. V was trimmed by 1 base and J by 5 bases, leaving 14 bases between them. This CDR3 has 15 residues. Germline CDR1 reads LGHDT; CDR2 reads YNNKEL (reference sequence). The CDR3 here is CASSQVSGGGTEAFF. CDR3 sequence (DNA): TGTGCCAGCAGCCAAGTTTCCGGCGGTGGAACTGAAGCTTTCTTT.

The gene calls are TRBV7-3 and TRBJ1-1, with TRBD1 matching 7 bases. In germline, CDR1 is SGHTA, CDR2 FQGTGA. With V trimmed by 5 bases and J by 3 bases, 9 bases remained unmatched. The length of the CDR3 is 15 residues. DNA for the CDR3: TGTGCCAGCAGCCAAAGGAGGGGGCGAGACACTGAAGCTTTCTTT. Encoded protein: CASSQRRGRDTEAFF.

This chain connects TRBV5-1 to TRBJ2-1; TRBD2 is a possible D gene (6 bases). Germline-derived CDR1 and CDR2 are SGHRS and YFSETQ. With 0 bases removed from V and 10 bases from J, the gap between germline ends came to 17 bases. The CDR3 extends over 15 amino acids. In nucleotides, the CDR3 is TGCGCCAGCAGCTTGGCCGTCGGGACGGCGGGAGAGCAGTTCTTC. This codes for CASSLAVGTAGEQFF. Full variable domain (remainder filled in from reference TRBV5-1 and TRBJ2-1): KAGVTQTPRYLIKTRGQQVTLSCSPISGHRSVSWYQQTPGQGLQFLFEYFSETQRNKGNFPGRFSGRQFSNSRSEMNVSTLELGDSALYLCASSLAVGTAGEQFFGPGTRLTVL.

This chain links TRBV19 with TRBJ1-1, with D perhaps TRBD1 (6 bases). Germline CDR1 and CDR2: LNHDA and SQIVND (reference sequence). The CDR3 is made up of 15 amino acids. Between the trimmed V and J ends, which lost 6 bases and 6 bases, there was a span of 20 bases. Here the CDR3 reads CASSPRGLGDPEAFF. The CDR3 coding sequence is TGTGCCAGTAGCCCCAGGGGCCTGGGGGACCCTGAAGCTTTCTTT.